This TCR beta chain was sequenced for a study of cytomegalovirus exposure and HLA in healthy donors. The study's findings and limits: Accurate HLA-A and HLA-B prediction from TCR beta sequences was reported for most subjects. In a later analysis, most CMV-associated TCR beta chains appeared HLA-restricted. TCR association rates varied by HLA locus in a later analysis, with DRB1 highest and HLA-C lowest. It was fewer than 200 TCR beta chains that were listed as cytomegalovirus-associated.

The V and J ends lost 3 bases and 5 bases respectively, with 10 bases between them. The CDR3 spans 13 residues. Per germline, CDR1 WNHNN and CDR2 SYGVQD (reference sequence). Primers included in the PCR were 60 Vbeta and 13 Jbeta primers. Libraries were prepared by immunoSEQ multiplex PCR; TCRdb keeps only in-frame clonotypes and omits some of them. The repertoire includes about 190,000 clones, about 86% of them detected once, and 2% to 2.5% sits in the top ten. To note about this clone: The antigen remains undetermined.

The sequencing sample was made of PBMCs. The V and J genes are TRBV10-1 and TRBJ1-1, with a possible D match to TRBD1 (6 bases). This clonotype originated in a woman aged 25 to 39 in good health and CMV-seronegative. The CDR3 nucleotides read TGCGCCAGCAGTGAACAGGGAAAGACTGAAGCTTTCTTT. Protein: CASSEQGKTEAFF.